The following is a T cell receptor beta chain sequence with its context. It has no known antigen specificity. There are no base qualities to consult, and no much larger clone falls within one base. This record belongs to a study of PD-L1 blockade in urothelial cancer (dated by TCRdb to about 2017). Regarding the complete study: Every patient began therapy at some point between 2013 and 2015 and was given atezolizumab 1,200 mg intravenously every 3 weeks. About 85% of the roughly 30 patients were males with bladder-origin urothelial cancer, and about 65% of the roughly 30 reported a prior smoking history. An ECOG performance status of 0 or 1 was recorded for the patients, and 0 to 3 prior chemotherapy regimens had been received by the patients. Blood samples were analyzed at two time points: 3 weeks after treatment start (second dose) and 6 weeks after treatment start. Blood samples gave median yields of around 140,000 T cells and over 80,000 unique TCRs, along with a median clonality of around 0.075. An exploratory multi-omic analysis was conducted of the somatic, immune and clinical correlates of response to PD-L1 blockade with atezolizumab in urothelial cancer. TCR sequencing covered pretreatment tumor samples and matched, serially collected peripheral blood taken before and after atezolizumab treatment. Durable clinical benefit meant progression-free survival longer than 6 months, and TCR features were also tested against progression-free and overall survival. In the same patients who had TCR sequencing, pretreatment tumors also underwent whole exome sequencing and RNA sequencing. Durable clinical benefit was achieved by nine patients but not by the remaining 20. Approximately 29 patients had pretreatment blood TCR-seq, roughly 24 had at least one posttreatment blood collection, and roughly 24 had tumor TCR-seq.

What the research found in general, with its limitations: Among patients with durable benefit, tumor-associated TCR clones showed greater expansion in peripheral blood 3 weeks after treatment started (n ≈ 20, p = 0.022). A pretreatment peripheral blood TCR clonality below the median was linked to improved progression-free and overall survival. Because the sample size was small (n ≈ 30) and many exploratory analyses were performed, the results are intended to be hypothesis-generating.

The time point label of this sample denotes: pretreatment peripheral blood. The cohort comprised more than 25 patients with locally advanced or metastatic urothelial carcinoma treated at Memorial Sloan Kettering on a trial protocol. Peripheral blood mononuclear cells were collected pretreatment and during treatment, with between 1 and 8 total time points obtained per patient. The Qiagen DNeasy Blood extraction kit was used to purify genomic DNA from total PBMCs and from tumor samples. PBMCs were collected pretreatment and during treatment, and were isolated and stored as previously described. Synthetic TCR analog templates were spiked into each PCR to estimate absolute template abundance from read counts. TCRbeta CDR3 regions were amplified from genomic DNA with bias-controlled V and J gene primers using the immunoSEQ assay. Sequencing of rearranged TCRbeta segments was done at approximately 20X coverage. In the authors' own workflow: Clustering was used to correct sequencing errors, and CDR3s were annotated against IMGT so that V, D and J genes could be assigned. Out-of-frame and stop-codon sequences were excluded, and only productive TCRbeta rearrangements were used in downstream analyses. Clonality was calculated as one minus the Shannon entropy normalized by the log of the number of unique productive sequences. Fisher's exact test with Benjamini-Hochberg correction, at a threshold of adjusted p below 0.01, was used to find clones that differed between time points or between blood and tumor. TCRdb obtained this table from immuneACCESS and retained in-frame rearrangements with V and J assigned. These tables miss some clones; where compared with another copy, unresolved V genes account for less than half of the shortfall, and the remainder is unexplained. V and J calls and clone size follow that table, whereas D and trimming were derived from the DNA. This sample has 90,000 or so clones in its table, and 90% of those were observed once. About 1.6% of the sample is in the top ten clones.

The CDR3 spans 14 residues, from the cysteine through the phenylalanine. CDR3 DNA only is kept here, 42 bases in frame from base 1. The germline V gene (reference sequence) yields GTSNPN for CDR1 and SVGIG for CDR2. V was cut back by 5 bases and J by 3 bases, leaving a gap of 14 bases between them. The clonotype originates from a man aged 60 to 69 with urothelial cancer. The sequence is built from TRBV30 and TRBJ2-1; the D gene is not confidently resolved. Here the sequenced sample was PBMCs, taken around atezolizumab (anti-PD-L1) treatment. The DNA reads TGTGCCTGGTCTAAGACGGGTATCTACAATGAGCAGTTCTTC. Translated, this gives CAWSKTGIYNEQFF.